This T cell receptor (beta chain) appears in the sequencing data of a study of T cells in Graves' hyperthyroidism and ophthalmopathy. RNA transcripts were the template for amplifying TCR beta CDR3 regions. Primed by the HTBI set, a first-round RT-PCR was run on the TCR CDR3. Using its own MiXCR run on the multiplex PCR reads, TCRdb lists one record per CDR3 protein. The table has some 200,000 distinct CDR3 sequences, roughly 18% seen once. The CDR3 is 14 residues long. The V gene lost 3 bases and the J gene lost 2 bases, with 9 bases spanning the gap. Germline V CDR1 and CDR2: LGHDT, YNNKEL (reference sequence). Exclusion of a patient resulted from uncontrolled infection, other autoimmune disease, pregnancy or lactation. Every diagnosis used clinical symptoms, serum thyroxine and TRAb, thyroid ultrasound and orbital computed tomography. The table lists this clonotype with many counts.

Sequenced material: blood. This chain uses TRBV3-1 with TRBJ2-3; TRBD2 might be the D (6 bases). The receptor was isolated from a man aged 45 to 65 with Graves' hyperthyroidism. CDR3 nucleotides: TGTGCCAGCAGCCACCGGACTACCACAGATACGCAGTATTTT. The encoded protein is CASSHRTTTDTQYF.